The 25 T cell receptor beta chains listed next were all sequenced from one sample in a study of identical twins. TCRdb fed the 5' RACE reads into MiXCR, producing one record per CDR3 protein. The data hold about 220,000 distinct CDR3 sequences, with less than 8% observed a single time. The sample also formed part of further work on yellow fever vaccine responses in identical twins.

Sequenced: memory (CD45RO+) T cells sorted from blood. These receptors originate from a woman under 30 in good health.

The chain employs TRBV6-6 and TRBJ2-2; D ambiguous. V was pared by 10 bases and J by 1 base, with 10 bases between. The CDR3 contains 13 residues. The germline gives CDR1 MNHNY, CDR2 SVGAGI (reference sequence). CDR3 nucleotides: TGTGCCACCCGGTACAGGAACACCGGGGAGCTGTTTTTT. It codes for CATRYRNTGELFF.

The CDR3 coding sequence is TGTGCCAGTAGACAATCCACAGGGTCCAGCTACGAGCAGTACTTC. The encoded protein is CASRQSTGSSYEQYF. The chain combines TRBV19 with TRBJ2-7; a weak D match, TRBD1 (6 bases). The length of the CDR3 is 15 residues. Germline V gene sequence: CDR1 LNHDA, CDR2 SQIVND (reference sequence). Trimming removed 6 bases at V and 3 bases at J, with 18 bases between.

This clonotype came up many times. The genes are TRBV24-1 and TRBJ2-1; 7 bases map to TRBD2. V lost 2 bases to trimming and J lost 7 bases; unmatched junction nucleotides: 4. The CDR3 spans 14 residues. CDR1 KGHDR and CDR2 SFDVKD come from the germline V gene. The CDR3 nucleotides are TGTGCCACCAGTGATTGGACTAGTCGGAATGAGCAGTTCTTC. It codes for CATSDWTSRNEQFF.

The table lists this clonotype with many counts. This chain links TRBV6-5 with TRBJ2-1; maybe TRBD2 (5 bases). Germline V gene data show CDR1 as MNHEY and CDR2 as SVGAGI. The germline V and J ends were trimmed by 1 base and 7 bases, with 14 bases remaining between them. The CDR3 contains 15 residues. As DNA, the CDR3 is TGTGCCAGCAGTTACTACGAGGGAGAGATAAATGAGCAGTTCTTC. Encoded protein: CASSYYEGEINEQFF.

This clonotype was counted many times. The J gene is TRBJ2-3, the V gene TRBV24-1; no clear D gene. The CDR3 is 13 residues long. From germline, CDR1 is KGHDR and CDR2 SFDVKD. V lost 9 bases, J lost 2 bases, and 11 bases lay in between. CDR3 in amino acids: CATRGRSTDTQYF. CDR3 coding DNA: TGTGCCACCCGCGGCAGATCCACAGATACGCAGTATTTT.

This clonotype was seen ten or more times. The rearrangement links TRBV7-8 to TRBJ2-7; D uncertain. Germline loops: CDR1 SGHVS, CDR2 FQNEAQ. The CDR3 loop spans 13 amino acids. Trimming pared 3 bases from V and 3 bases from J, leaving 9 bases between. In nucleotides, the CDR3 is TGTGCCAGCAGCTTGTGGTTCCACTACGAGCAGTACTTC. Its protein is CASSLWFHYEQYF.

This clonotype was observed a handful of times. The rearrangement uses TRBV9 and TRBJ1-5, with a weak D call TRBD1 (6 bases). The CDR3 runs to 14 residues. Trimming took off 0 bases at V and 2 bases at J, with 6 bases between the two ends. The germline V gene has CDR1 SGDLS and CDR2 YYNGEE. The CDR3 reads CASSVGTGNQPQHF. The CDR3 nucleotides are TGTGCCAGCAGCGTAGGGACAGGCAATCAGCCCCAGCATTTT.

This clonotype was detected ten times or more. The chain employs TRBV27 and TRBJ2-2, with a weak D call TRBD1 (6 bases). The CDR3 is 14 residues long. Germline V CDR1 and CDR2: MNHEY, SMNVEV (reference sequence). Trimming removed 7 bases from V and 5 bases from J, with 14 bases in between. CDR3 loop: CASTPRRGTGELFF. The CDR3 bases are TGTGCCAGCACTCCAAGAAGGGGGACCGGGGAGCTGTTTTTT.

This rearrangement joins TRBV19 to TRBJ2-7, with 9 bases fitting TRBD2. The V segment lost 3 bases and the J segment 4 bases; nucleotides outside the gene matches: 4. Looked up from germline, CDR1 is LNHDA and CDR2 is SQIVND (reference sequence). The CDR3 loop spans 14 amino acids. The CDR3 here is CASSILAGEYEQYF. CDR3 nucleotides: TGTGCCAGTAGTATCTTAGCGGGAGAATACGAGCAGTACTTC.

This clonotype was picked up many times. The CDR3 region has the DNA TGTGCCACCAGTCAGGGGGCGTACACCGGGGAGCTGTTTTTT. Its protein is CATSQGAYTGELFF. The gene calls are TRBV5-5 and TRBJ2-2; the match to TRBD1 covers 8 bases. The CDR3 spans 14 residues. V lost 9 bases and J lost 3; bases outside the gene matches: 7. From germline, CDR1 is SGHKS and CDR2 YYEKEE (reference sequence).

This clonotype was seen at least ten times. The rearrangement joins TRBV3-1 to TRBJ2-7; a possible D gene is TRBD2 (6 bases). Germline CDR1 reads LGHDT; CDR2 reads YNNKEL (reference sequence). V was trimmed by 3 bases and J by 4 bases, leaving 16 bases between them. This CDR3 is 15 amino acids long. The CDR3 DNA sequence: TGTGCCAGCAGCCATCTGGGACTTTCCCCTTACGAGCAGTACTTC. It is translated as CASSHLGLSPYEQYF.

Points on this clonotype: The CDR3 does not close with the conserved phenylalanine or tryptophan, likely indicating a read error. The DNA is left out, because the CDR3 cannot be placed on it with certainty; the CDR3 is given as TCRdb lists it. The chain's CDR3 is CASSPLSPAGIPGI. The genes are TRBV7-3 and TRBJ2-3; the table's D gene call, TRBD1, was not cross checked with the DNA. The germline CDR1 and CDR2 sequences are SGHTA and FQGTGA. The CDR3 is 14 residues long, ends included.

This clonotype was recorded at least ten times. This sequence joins TRBV6-6 and TRBJ1-6; D remains ambiguous. V shed 0 bases and J shed 10 bases, with 7 bases lying between them. Germline-derived CDR1 and CDR2 are MNHNY and SVGAGI (reference sequence). This CDR3 spans 13 amino acids. The CDR3 DNA follows: TGTGCCAGCAGTTACTCTGCGGGATCACCCCTCCACTTT. Amino acids: CASSYSAGSPLHF.

This clonotype was seen ten or more times. The J gene is TRBJ2-7, the V gene TRBV7-9; unclear D gene. Trimming pared 0 bases from V and 0 bases from J, leaving 3 bases between. Per the germline V gene, CDR1 is SEHNR and CDR2 is FQNEAQ (reference sequence). This CDR3 has 13 amino acids. The CDR3 here is CASSLAGSYEQYF. The CDR3 coding sequence is TGTGCCAGCAGCTTAGCGGGCTCCTACGAGCAGTACTTC.

The table lists this clonotype with many counts. The chain uses TRBV7-2 and TRBJ1-4; no clear D gene. The germline CDR1 and CDR2 sequences are SGHTA and FQGNSA. The V end was cut by 3 bases, the J end by 5 bases, with 10 bases between. The CDR3 consists of 14 residues. The CDR3 loop is CASSLEGGNEKLFF. Written as DNA, the CDR3 is TGTGCCAGCAGCTTGGAAGGAGGGAATGAAAAACTGTTTTTT.

This clonotype has a handful of counts. The gene calls are TRBV28 and TRBJ1-2; the match to TRBD1 covers 10 bases. Germline V CDR1 and CDR2: MDHEN, SYDVKM. CDR3 length: 18 residues. V was pared by 5 bases and J by 4 bases, with 16 bases of the junction left unmatched. The CDR3 protein is CASSPPGQGKFGAYGYTF. The CDR3 bases are TGTGCCAGCAGTCCCCCGGGACAGGGGAAATTCGGGGCCTATGGCTACACCTTC.

V and J are TRBV4-2 and TRBJ2-1; tentatively, D is TRBD2 (6 bases). The germline V gene encodes CDR1 LGHNA and CDR2 YNFKEQ. CDR3 length: 17 residues. The V end lost 4 bases, the J end lost 10 bases, and 26 bases lay between the germline ends. The CDR3 DNA reads TGTGCCAGCAGCCCGGGGGTCCGCTGCAAGCCGGTTGAAGAGCAGTTCTTC. This gives the protein CASSPGVRCKPVEEQFF.

This clonotype was counted a few times. The V and J genes are TRBV23-1 and TRBJ1-5; D is undetermined. TRBV23-1 is reported as an ORF; its role is uncertain. The CDR3 covers 15 residues. V shed 0 bases and J shed 0 bases, with 6 bases lying between them. The CDR3 DNA reads TGCGCCAGCAGTCAATCGCGGGATAGCAATCAGCCCCAGCATTTT. It specifies CASSQSRDSNQPQHF.

This clonotype was detected many times. The CDR3: CASSLSRAPNTEAFF. The CDR3 coding sequence is TGTGCCAGCAGCCTATCGCGGGCCCCGAACACTGAAGCTTTCTTT. This chain uses TRBV7-8 with TRBJ1-1; no definite D call. The CDR3 sequence is 15 residues long. Per germline, CDR1 SGHVS and CDR2 FQNEAQ. The V end lost 5 bases, the J end lost 1 base, and 14 bases lay between the germline ends.

Here the CDR3 reads CASSQGTGGTDTQYF. The CDR3, as DNA: TGTGCCAGCAGCCAGGGGACGGGAGGCACAGATACGCAGTATTTT. The chain links TRBV7-3 to TRBJ2-3; D assignment may be TRBD1 or TRBD2 (6 bases each). Germline-derived CDR1 and CDR2 are SGHTA and FQGTGA. The CDR3 contains 15 residues. Trimming left V 5 bases short and J 1 base short, with 13 bases between.

The chain employs TRBV5-1 and TRBJ2-5, with a weak D call TRBD2 (6 bases). V was clipped by 3 bases and J by 6 bases, with 18 bases between them. Per germline, CDR1 SGHRS and CDR2 YFSETQ. The CDR3 loop spans 15 amino acids. Written as DNA, the CDR3 is TGCGCCAGCAGCTCAATAGCTTCGGAGGGGAAGACCCAGTACTTC. This codes for CASSSIASEGKTQYF.

This clonotype occurred many times. V is TRBV11-2 and J is TRBJ2-2; 8 bases are shared with TRBD2. Germline V gives CDR1 SGHAT, CDR2 FQNNGV. CDR3 length: 15 residues. The V segment lost 4 bases and the J segment 4 bases; nucleotides outside the gene matches: 5. CDR3 nucleotide sequence: TGTGCCAGCAGCTGGAGAACTAGCGGCACCGGGGAGCTGTTTTTT. Encoded protein: CASSWRTSGTGELFF.

The chain carries TRBV4-2 and TRBJ2-1; 7 bases agree with TRBD2. Trimming took 4 bases from V and 5 from J; bases not matched to a gene: 11. The CDR3 has 16 residues. Per germline, CDR1 LGHNA and CDR2 YNFKEQ. Written as DNA, the CDR3 is TGTGCCAGCAGCCTCAGACCTGTCCTAGCGGACAATGAGCAGTTCTTC. Translating gives CASSLRPVLADNEQFF.

In this sample, this clonotype turned up many times. The chain combines TRBV3-1 with TRBJ2-6; the D is unclear. This CDR3 comprises 13 residues. Between the trimmed V and J ends, which lost 1 base and 13 bases, there was a span of 11 bases. Looked up from germline, CDR1 is LGHDT and CDR2 is YNNKEL (reference sequence). CDR3 in amino acids: CASSQGTLGVLTF. The CDR3 nucleotides are TGTGCCAGCAGCCAAGGAACTCTTGGAGTCCTGACTTTC.

Ten or more counts support this clonotype. J is TRBJ2-3 and V is TRBV7-9; D call uncertain. The CDR3 runs to 14 residues. V lost 7 bases to trimming and J lost 6 bases, with 17 bases between them. Per the germline V gene, CDR1 is SEHNR and CDR2 is FQNEAQ (reference sequence). The CDR3 is CASTFPGDKDTQYF. Written as DNA, the CDR3 is TGTGCCAGCACCTTCCCAGGTGACAAGGATACGCAGTATTTT.